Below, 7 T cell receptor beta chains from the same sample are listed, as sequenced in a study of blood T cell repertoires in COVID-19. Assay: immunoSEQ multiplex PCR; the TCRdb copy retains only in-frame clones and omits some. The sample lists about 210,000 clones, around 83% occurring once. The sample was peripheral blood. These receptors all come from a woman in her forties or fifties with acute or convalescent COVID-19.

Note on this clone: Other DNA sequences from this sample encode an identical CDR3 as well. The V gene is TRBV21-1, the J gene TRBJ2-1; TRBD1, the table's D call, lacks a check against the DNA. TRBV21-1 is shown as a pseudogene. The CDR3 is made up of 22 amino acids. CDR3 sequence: CASSKVWEARSRTGATYNEQFF. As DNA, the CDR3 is TGTGCCAGCAGCAAAGTTTGGGAGGCGAGGTCACGTACAGGGGCGACATACAATGAGCAATTCTTC.

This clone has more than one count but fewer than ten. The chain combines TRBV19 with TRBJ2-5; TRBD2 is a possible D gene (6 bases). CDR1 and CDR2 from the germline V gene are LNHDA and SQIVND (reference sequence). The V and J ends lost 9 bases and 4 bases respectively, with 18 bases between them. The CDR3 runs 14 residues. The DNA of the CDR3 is TGTGCCAGCTTAGGGGTACGGGAGCCAGAGACCCAGTACTTC. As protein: CASLGVREPETQYF.

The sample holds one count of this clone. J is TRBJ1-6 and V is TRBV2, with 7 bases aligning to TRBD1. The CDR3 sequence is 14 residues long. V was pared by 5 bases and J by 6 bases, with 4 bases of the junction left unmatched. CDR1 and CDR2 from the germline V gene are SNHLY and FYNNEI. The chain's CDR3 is CASSPTGRNSPLHF. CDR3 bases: TGTGCCAGCAGTCCGACAGGGCGTAATTCACCCCTCCACTTT. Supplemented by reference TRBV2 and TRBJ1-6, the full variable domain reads EPEVTQTPSHQVTQMGQEVILRCVPISNHLYFYWYRQILGQKVEFLVSFYNNEISEKSEIFDDQFSVERPDGSNFTLKIRSTKLEDSAMYFCASSPTGRNSPLHFGNGTRLTVT.

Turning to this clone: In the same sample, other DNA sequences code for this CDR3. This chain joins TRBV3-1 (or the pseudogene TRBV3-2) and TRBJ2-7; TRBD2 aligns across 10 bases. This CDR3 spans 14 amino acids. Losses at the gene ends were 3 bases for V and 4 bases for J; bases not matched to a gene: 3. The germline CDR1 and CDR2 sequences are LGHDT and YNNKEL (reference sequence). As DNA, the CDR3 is TGTGCCAGCAGCCAGCTAGCGGGAGTTTACGAGCAGTACTTC. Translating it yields CASSQLAGVYEQYF.

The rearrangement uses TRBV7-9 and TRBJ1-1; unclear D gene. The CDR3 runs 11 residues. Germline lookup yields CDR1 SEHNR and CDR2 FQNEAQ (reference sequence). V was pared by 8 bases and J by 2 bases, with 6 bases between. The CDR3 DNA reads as TGTGCCAGCGGGCCCAACACTGAAGCTTTCTTT. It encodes CASGPNTEAFF.

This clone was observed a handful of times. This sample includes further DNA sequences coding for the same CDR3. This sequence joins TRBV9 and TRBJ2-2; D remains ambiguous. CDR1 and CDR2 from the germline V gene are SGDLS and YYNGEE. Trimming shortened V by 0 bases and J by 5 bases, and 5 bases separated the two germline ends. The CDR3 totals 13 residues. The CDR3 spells CASSVDLTGELFF. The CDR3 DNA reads TGTGCCAGCAGCGTAGATCTTACCGGGGAGCTGTTTTTT.

The CDR3 is CASTSLATNYNEQFF. The CDR3 nucleotides are TGTGCCAGCACGTCCCTAGCGACGAACTACAATGAGCAGTTCTTC. J is TRBJ2-1 and V is TRBV9; a possible D gene is TRBD2 (6 bases). V was clipped by 6 bases and J by 3 bases, with 16 bases between them. This CDR3 contains 15 residues. Germline V lookup: CDR1 SGDLS, CDR2 YYNGEE.